The clone carrying this T cell receptor (beta chain) was counted between two and nine times. What it binds is unknown. Expressed TCRB transcripts were sequenced after all isolated RNA was converted to cDNA. The assay was immunoSEQ multiplex PCR, and TCRdb's table has in-frame clones only and misses some. The sample lists about 140,000 clones, less than 9% occurring once. CD4+ naive, central memory, regulatory and stem cell-like memory cells were sorted via CD45RO/CCR7/CD25/CD127/CD95/CD27. The sample comes from a study of beta chain features in type 1 diabetes. Notes on the study in general: Individuals with type 1 diabetes displayed fewer insertions and more deletions at VDJ junctions.

The germline V gene encodes CDR1 LGHNA and CDR2 YSLEER. The ends were cut back, 0 bases at V and 1 base at J, with 8 bases in the middle. The CDR3 covers 15 residues. V is TRBV4-3 and J is TRBJ2-3; possibly TRBD2 for D (5 bases). Sequenced: central memory CD4+ T cells from blood. The source of this sequence is a woman under 40 in good health. In DNA, the CDR3 is TGCGCCAGCAGCCAAGATGCAGCGGGCACAGATACGCAGTATTTT. Protein sequence: CASSQDAAGTDTQYF.